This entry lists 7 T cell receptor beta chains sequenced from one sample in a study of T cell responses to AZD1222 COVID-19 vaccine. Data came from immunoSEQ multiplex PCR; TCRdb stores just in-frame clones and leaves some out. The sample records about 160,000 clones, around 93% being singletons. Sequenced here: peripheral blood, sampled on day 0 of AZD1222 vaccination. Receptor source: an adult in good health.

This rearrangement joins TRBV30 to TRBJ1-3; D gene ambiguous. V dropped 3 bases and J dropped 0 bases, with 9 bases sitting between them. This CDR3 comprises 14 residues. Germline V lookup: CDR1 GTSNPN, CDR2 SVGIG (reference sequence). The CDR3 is CAWSKTFSGNTIYF. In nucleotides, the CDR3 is TGTGCCTGGAGCAAGACGTTCTCTGGAAACACCATATATTTT.

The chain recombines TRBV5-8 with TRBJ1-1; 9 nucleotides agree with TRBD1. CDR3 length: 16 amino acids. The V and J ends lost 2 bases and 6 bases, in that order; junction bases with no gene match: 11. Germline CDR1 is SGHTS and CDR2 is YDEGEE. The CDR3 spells CASSFPGTGRPAEAFF. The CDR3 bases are TGTGCCAGCAGCTTCCCCGGGACAGGGAGGCCCGCTGAAGCTTTCTTT.

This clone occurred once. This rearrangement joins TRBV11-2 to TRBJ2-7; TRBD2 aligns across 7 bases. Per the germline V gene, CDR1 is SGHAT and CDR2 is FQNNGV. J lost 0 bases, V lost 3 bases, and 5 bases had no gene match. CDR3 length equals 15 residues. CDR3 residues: CASSFRSGNSYEQYF. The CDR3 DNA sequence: TGTGCCAGCAGCTTTAGGAGCGGGAACTCCTACGAGCAGTACTTC.

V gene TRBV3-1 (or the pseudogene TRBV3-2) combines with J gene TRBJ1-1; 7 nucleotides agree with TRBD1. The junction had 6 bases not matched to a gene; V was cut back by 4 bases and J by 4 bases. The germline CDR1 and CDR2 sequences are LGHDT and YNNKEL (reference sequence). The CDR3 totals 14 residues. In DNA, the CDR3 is TGTGCCAGCAGCCTTACCGGGACAGCCACTGAAGCTTTCTTT. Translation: CASSLTGTATEAFF.

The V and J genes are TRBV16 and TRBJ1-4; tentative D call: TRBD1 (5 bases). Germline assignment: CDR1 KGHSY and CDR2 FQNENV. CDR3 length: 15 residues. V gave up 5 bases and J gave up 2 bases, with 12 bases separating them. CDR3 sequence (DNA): TGTGCCAGCAGCACCCGAGGGGATACTAATGAAAAACTGTTTTTT. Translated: CASSTRGDTNEKLFF.

The CDR3 loop reads CASSTDSYNSPLHF. CDR3 DNA sequence: TGTGCCAGTAGTACGGACAGTTATAATTCACCCCTCCACTTT. The chain couples TRBV19 to TRBJ1-6; TRBD1 is a possible D gene (6 bases). This CDR3 region has 14 residues. In germline, CDR1 is LNHDA, CDR2 SQIVND (reference sequence). V lost 4 bases and J lost 4, with 8 bases in between.

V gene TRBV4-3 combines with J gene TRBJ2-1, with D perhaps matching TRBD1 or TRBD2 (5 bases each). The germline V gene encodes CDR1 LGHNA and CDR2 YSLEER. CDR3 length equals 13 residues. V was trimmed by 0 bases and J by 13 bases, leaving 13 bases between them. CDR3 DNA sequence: TGCGCCAGCAGCCAAGATCGGAAGAGGGACCAGTTCTTC. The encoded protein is CASSQDRKRDQFF.